A single sample is the source of the 12 T cell receptor beta chains below, sequenced in a study of T-cell memory formation after mild COVID-19. TCRdb called the 5' RACE reads again in MiXCR, with one record for every CDR3 protein. The sample lists 350,000 to 400,000 distinct CDR3 sequences, under 25% occurring once. Sequencing was done on a sample of PBMCs or a T cell subset sorted from them (not recorded which). These receptors originate from an adult woman who had mild COVID-19 (a few samples of this study predate the infection). Cell type and time point are not known.

This clonotype was counted between two and nine times. CDR3 residues: CASSLGQLSNQPQHF. The CDR3, as DNA: TGTGCCAGCAGCTTGGGACAGCTTAGCAATCAGCCCCAGCATTTT. This chain joins TRBV5-6 and TRBJ1-5; TRBD1 might be the D (5 bases). This CDR3 has 15 residues. Germline V gene data show CDR1 as SGHDT and CDR2 as YYEEEE. V was shortened by 0 bases and J by 0 bases, with 7 bases between the two germline ends.

This clonotype has just a few counts. The chain recombines TRBV2 with TRBJ2-1; the D gene is possibly TRBD2 (6 bases). Trimming took 6 bases from V and 7 from J, leaving 16 bases between them. This CDR3 region has 14 residues. Looked up from germline, CDR1 is SNHLY and CDR2 is FYNNEI. The CDR3 DNA follows: TGTGCCAGCAGATTAGCGGTCGGTGCGAATGAGCAGTTCTTC. Protein sequence: CASRLAVGANEQFF.

CDR3 in DNA: TGCAGTGCTAGGGAAGAAGGGACGAGCGCAATTTCACCCCTCCACTTT. Residues: CSAREEGTSAISPLHF. The rearrangement joins TRBV20-1 to TRBJ1-6; a weak D match, TRBD1 (5 bases). The CDR3 has 16 amino acids. Trimming stripped 3 bases from V and 9 bases from J, with 21 bases between. Germline V gene sequence: CDR1 DFQATT, CDR2 SNEGSKA (reference sequence).

This clonotype was found many times. The chain employs TRBV7-9 and TRBJ2-7, with D unclear. Between the trimmed V and J ends, which lost 1 base and 3 bases, there was a span of 7 bases. This CDR3 region has 13 residues. Germline CDR1 reads SEHNR; CDR2 reads FQNEAQ (reference sequence). Here the CDR3 DNA reads TGTGCCAGCAGCTTAGAATCCTACTACGAGCAGTACTTC. The encoded protein is CASSLESYYEQYF.

The sample holds many counts of this clonotype. CDR3 nucleotides: TGTGCCAGCAGCTTAGGAGGAGATCAGCCCCAGCATTTT. It translates to CASSLGGDQPQHF. V usage is TRBV5-6 and J usage is TRBJ1-5; no definite D call. The CDR3 extends over 13 amino acids. Trimming pared 2 bases from V and 5 bases from J, leaving 8 bases between. CDR1 and CDR2 from the germline V gene are SGHDT and YYEEEE.

The sample holds a few counts of this clonotype. The chain joins TRBV29-1 to TRBJ2-1, with 7 bases identical to TRBD2. Germline V gene sequence: CDR1 SQVTM, CDR2 ANQGSEA. The V segment lost 1 base and the J segment 3 bases; nucleotides outside the gene matches: 3. The CDR3 sequence is 14 residues long. The CDR3 DNA follows: TGCAGCGTTGAAGTTGCGGGAGACTACAATGAGCAGTTCTTC. As protein: CSVEVAGDYNEQFF.

This chain's CDR3 is CASSGGGGLASYEQYF. The CDR3 nucleotides read TGTGCCAGCAGCGGGGGGGGCGGACTAGCGAGCTACGAGCAGTACTTC. This sequence joins TRBV12-3 or TRBV12-4 and TRBJ2-7; TRBD2 matches 9 bases. J lost 3 bases, V lost 6 bases, and 12 bases had no gene match. The CDR3 length is 16 residues.

This clonotype turned up a few times. The chain employs TRBV5-1 and TRBJ2-6; TRBD2 is a possible D gene (6 bases). The V end was cut by 2 bases, the J end by 1 base, with 10 bases between. From germline, CDR1 is SGHRS and CDR2 YFSETQ. The CDR3 is 16 amino acids. DNA of the CDR3: TGCGCCAGCAGCTTTTTTGGAGGGTCTGGGGCCAACGTCCTGACTTTC. This sequence encodes CASSFFGGSGANVLTF.

This clonotype was detected only a few times. The chain has TRBV7-9 and TRBJ2-4, with TRBD1 identical over 7 bases. The CDR3 sequence is 16 residues long. Per the germline V gene, CDR1 is SEHNR and CDR2 is FQNEAQ (reference sequence). Losses at the gene ends were 5 bases for V and 3 bases for J; bases not matched to a gene: 10. CDR3 in amino acids: CASSGDSPLGKNIQYF. The CDR3 DNA reads as TGTGCCAGCAGCGGGGACAGTCCCTTGGGCAAAAACATTCAGTACTTC.

V and J are TRBV20-1 and TRBJ1-1; 7 bases fit TRBD1. V lost 6 bases to trimming and J lost 1 base; unmatched junction nucleotides: 8. The CDR3 loop spans 14 amino acids. Per the germline V gene, CDR1 is DFQATT and CDR2 is SNEGSKA (reference sequence). CDR3 protein: CSAPRGTANTEAFF. The DNA for the CDR3 is TGCAGTGCCCCACGAGGGACAGCGAACACTGAAGCTTTCTTT.

This clonotype has just a few counts. V gene TRBV12-3 or TRBV12-4 combines with J gene TRBJ1-1; D unresolved. The ends were cut back, 3 bases at V and 7 bases at J, with 9 bases in the middle. This CDR3 is built from 12 residues. This CDR3 is CASSFLGFEAFF. CDR3 DNA sequence: TGTGCCAGCAGTTTTTTAGGCTTTGAAGCTTTCTTT.

The chain is built from TRBV5-1 and TRBJ2-7; D call uncertain. V lost 0 bases, J lost 3 bases, and 16 bases lay in between. Per the germline V gene, CDR1 is SGHRS and CDR2 is YFSETQ. The CDR3 sequence is 16 residues long. The CDR3 DNA reads as TGCGCCAGCAGCTTGGTTTCGGGCCAAGGCATCTACGAGCAGTACTTC. It encodes CASSLVSGQGIYEQYF.